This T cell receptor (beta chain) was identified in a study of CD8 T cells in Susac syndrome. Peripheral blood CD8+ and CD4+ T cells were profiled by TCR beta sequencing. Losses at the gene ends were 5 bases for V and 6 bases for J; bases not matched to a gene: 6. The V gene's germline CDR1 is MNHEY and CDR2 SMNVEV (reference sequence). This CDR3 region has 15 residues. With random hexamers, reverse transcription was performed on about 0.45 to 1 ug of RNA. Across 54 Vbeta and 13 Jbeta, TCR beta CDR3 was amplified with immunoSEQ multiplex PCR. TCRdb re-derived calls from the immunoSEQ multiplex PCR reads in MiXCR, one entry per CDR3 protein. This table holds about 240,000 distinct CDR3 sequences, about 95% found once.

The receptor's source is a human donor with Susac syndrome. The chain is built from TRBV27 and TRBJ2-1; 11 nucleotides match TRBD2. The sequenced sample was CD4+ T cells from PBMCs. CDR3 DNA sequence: TGTGCCAGCAGTCTCCGACTAGCGGGACCCAATGAGCAGTTCTTC. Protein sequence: CASSLRLAGPNEQFF.